Below, 2 T cell receptor beta chains from the same sample are listed, as sequenced in a study of blood T cell repertoires in COVID-19. Profiling relied on immunoSEQ multiplex PCR, and the TCRdb table lists in-frame clones only, not all of them. The sample has 300,000 to 400,000 clones, 75% to 85% seen once; the top ten hold just over 7%. What was sequenced was peripheral blood. The receptors stem from a human donor in a cohort sampled during active COVID-19.

The chain couples TRBV2 to TRBJ2-5; TRBD2 aligns across 7 bases. J was trimmed by 2 bases and V by 6 bases; bases with no gene match: 6. CDR1 and CDR2 from the germline V gene are SNHLY and FYNNEI. The CDR3 spans 14 residues. CDR3 nucleotides: TGTGCCAGCAGGACAAGGACTAGTCAAGAGACCCAGTACTTC. Translation gives CASRTRTSQETQYF. The full variable domain, in which reference TRBV2 and TRBJ2-5 provide the parts outside the CDR3, is EPEVTQTPSHQVTQMGQEVILRCVPISNHLYFYWYRQILGQKVEFLVSFYNNEISEKSEIFDDQFSVERPDGSNFTLKIRSTKLEDSAMYFCASRTRTSQETQYFGPGTRLLVL.

This clone was detected a few times. The V call is TRBV27, the J call TRBJ2-2; D not resolved. Germline assignment: CDR1 MNHEY and CDR2 SMNVEV (reference sequence). The CDR3 length is 15 residues. V lost 6 bases to trimming and J lost 7 bases, with 18 bases between them. The CDR3 bases are TGTGCCAGCAGCCGAAGCTCAGGATCCGGCGGGGAGCTGTTTTTT. This sequence encodes CASSRSSGSGGELFF.